The 11 T cell receptor beta chains listed next were all sequenced from one sample in a study of cytotoxic CD8 clonotypes in ibrutinib-treated CLL. Produced via immunoSEQ multiplex PCR; TCRdb's table is partial and in-frame only. The table includes some 300,000 clones, 80% detected once. The sequences come from PBMCs, collected before ibrutinib treatment. These receptors originate from a human donor with chronic lymphocytic leukemia.

This clone was recorded only once. The chain joins TRBV30 to TRBJ2-3; 7 bases align to TRBD1. Trimming cost V 2 bases and J 1 base; bases outside gene matches: 3. CDR3 length: 14 amino acids. Germline CDR1 and CDR2: GTSNPN and SVGIG (reference sequence). In DNA form, the CDR3 reads TGTGCCTGGAGTTTAGGACAGGGCACAGATACGCAGTATTTT. Its protein is CAWSLGQGTDTQYF.

The rearrangement links TRBV14 to TRBJ2-1; a weak D match, TRBD2 (7 bases). From germline, CDR1 is SGHDN and CDR2 FVKESK. The CDR3 extends over 20 amino acids. V shed 4 bases and J shed 2 bases, with 27 bases lying between them. The CDR3 region is CASSPTVREPSRGAYNEQFF. The CDR3 DNA reads TGTGCCAGCAGCCCCACTGTGCGGGAGCCTTCAAGGGGGGCCTACAATGAGCAGTTCTTC.

This chain uses TRBV2 with TRBJ1-2; 8 bases fit TRBD1. The V segment lost 6 bases and the J segment 2 bases; nucleotides outside the gene matches: 5. This CDR3 has 14 residues. Germline loops: CDR1 SNHLY, CDR2 FYNNEI. CDR3 bases: TGTGCCAGCAGCTCACAGGGGGAAAACTATGGCTACACCTTC. It specifies CASSSQGENYGYTF.

This chain connects TRBV4-2 to TRBJ2-5; TRBD2 is a possible D gene (6 bases). This CDR3 comprises 15 residues. Trimming left V 1 base short and J 4 bases short, with 13 bases between. The germline gives CDR1 LGHNA, CDR2 YNFKEQ. The DNA for the CDR3 is TGTGCCAGCAGCCAAGGCGCTGGGGGAGGAGAGACCCAGTACTTC. It is translated as CASSQGAGGGETQYF.

The J gene is TRBJ2-3, the V gene TRBV18; D call uncertain. V was cut by 3 bases and J by 4 bases, with 8 bases left in between. This CDR3 has 13 residues. Germline V lookup: CDR1 KGHSH, CDR2 LQKENI. In DNA, the CDR3 is TGTGCCAGCTCACCCGACCAGGCAGATACGCAGTATTTT. Its translation is CASSPDQADTQYF.

V gene TRBV10-3 combines with J gene TRBJ2-2, with 7 bases matching TRBD1. Trimming took 0 bases from V and 3 from J; bases not matched to a gene: 10. The germline CDR1 and CDR2 sequences are ENHRY and SYGVKD. The CDR3 is 18 amino acids. CDR3 in DNA: TGTGCCATCAGTGAGTCTAGAGCCGCAGGGGGAGACACCGGGGAGCTGTTTTTT. It encodes CAISESRAAGGDTGELFF.

The chain links TRBV28 to TRBJ1-2; 7 nucleotides align to TRBD1. The trim removed 2 bases at V and 7 bases at J, leaving 4 bases unmatched. Germline V CDR1 and CDR2: MDHEN, SYDVKM. This CDR3 region has 13 residues. CDR3 loop: CASSLQQGPGYTF. The CDR3 DNA follows: TGTGCCAGCAGTTTACAACAGGGGCCTGGCTACACCTTC.

V and J are TRBV7-9 and TRBJ1-4, with 7 bases matching TRBD1. Germline trimming cut 4 bases from V and 7 bases from J; bases unmatched to any gene: 9. Germline CDR1 SEHNR, CDR2 FQNEAQ (reference sequence). The CDR3 totals 15 residues. The CDR3 DNA is TGTGCCAGCAGCTGGGAAACAGGGGCGACTGAAAAACTGTTTTTT. It is translated as CASSWETGATEKLFF.

The V and J genes are TRBV29-1 and TRBJ2-5, with D hard to call. V shed 2 bases and J shed 5 bases, with 21 bases lying between them. The germline V gene encodes CDR1 SQVTM and CDR2 ANQGSEA. This CDR3 is 16 amino acids long. CDR3 protein: CSVERVANNGGETQYF. In DNA, the CDR3 is TGCAGCGTTGAAAGGGTAGCTAATAATGGTGGGGAGACCCAGTACTTC.

The chain employs TRBV7-9 and TRBJ2-7; 12 nucleotides agree with TRBD1. This CDR3 is 17 amino acids long. The trim removed 4 bases at V and 3 bases at J, leaving 10 bases unmatched. Looked up from germline, CDR1 is SEHNR and CDR2 is FQNEAQ (reference sequence). CDR3 amino acids: CASSSLGGTGGFYEQYF. The CDR3 DNA follows: TGTGCCAGCAGCTCACTTGGGGGGACAGGGGGCTTCTACGAGCAGTACTTC.

V gene TRBV11-2 combines with J gene TRBJ2-7; possible D gene TRBD2, 6 bases. Trimming shortened V by 5 bases and J by 0 bases, and 11 bases separated the two germline ends. The CDR3 has 14 amino acids. Germline V gene data show CDR1 as SGHAT and CDR2 as FQNNGV. The DNA for the CDR3 is TGTGCCAGCAGCCAGACTAGGGACTCCTACGAGCAGTACTTC. Protein product: CASSQTRDSYEQYF.